The entry below gives a single T cell receptor beta chain sequence along with its context. Its antigen is not known. These data are taken from a study of OX40 agonist ivuxolimab in advanced cancers. Germline values: CDR1 SEHNR, CDR2 FQNEAQ (reference sequence). The CDR3 runs to 15 residues. Trimming stripped 3 bases from V and 1 base from J, with 13 bases between. Notes on the study in general: The study did not work out the antigen specificity of the expanded peripheral T cells.

Sequencing was performed with immunoSEQ multiplex PCR; in TCRdb, only in-frame clones are kept and a portion is missing. Of about 33,000 clones listed, about 92% are singletons. This receptor was taken from an adult with an advanced solid tumor such as melanoma, head and neck, liver or kidney cancer. The sequences come from CD4+ or CD8+ T cells sorted from blood, collected in a trial of the OX40 agonist ivuxolimab. J is TRBJ2-7 and V is TRBV7-9, with D unresolved. The CDR3 region has the DNA TGTGCCAGCAGCTTGGGGATGGACGGATCCTACGAGCAGTACTTC. The encoded protein is CASSLGMDGSYEQYF. Full variable domain (missing parts from reference TRBV7-9 and TRBJ2-7): DTGVSQNPRHKITKRGQNVTFRCDPISEHNRLYWYRQTLGQGPEFLTYFQNEAQLEKSRLLSDRFSAERPKGSFSTLEIQRTEQGDSAMYLCASSLGMDGSYEQYFGPGTRLTVT.